Presented here are 18 T cell receptor beta chains from one specimen sequenced in a study of blood T cells in healthy people across ages. The second PCR ran roughly 6 to 12 cycles with a sample-barcoded 5' primer and J-beta primers. TCRdb reprocessed the 5' RACE reads via MiXCR and lists one record per CDR3 protein. The data show 1.4 million or so distinct CDR3 sequences, about 42% seen once. Source material: blood. These receptor sequences come from a woman aged 18-29 years in good health.

The table lists this clonotype with a few counts. The chain carries TRBV9 and TRBJ1-2, with D unresolved. The CDR3 length is 14 residues. The V end was cut by 3 bases, the J end by 8 bases, with 17 bases between. Germline V gene sequence: CDR1 SGDLS, CDR2 YYNGEE. CDR3 amino acids: CASSAAWVPGGYTF. Here the CDR3 DNA reads TGTGCCAGCAGCGCGGCCTGGGTCCCGGGGGGCTACACCTTC.

This clonotype was detected once. The V call is TRBV16, the J call TRBJ1-5, with no clear D. V lost 3 bases and J lost 3, with 9 bases in between. This CDR3 spans 14 amino acids. Germline V gene lookup returns CDR1 KGHSY and CDR2 FQNENV. This chain's CDR3 is CASSQRTTNQPQHF. CDR3 DNA sequence: TGTGCCAGCAGCCAGAGGACCACCAATCAGCCCCAGCATTTT.

This clonotype was counted a few times. The chain uses TRBV7-3 and TRBJ2-1; unclear D gene. The germline CDR1 and CDR2 sequences are SGHTA and FQGTGA. V shed 3 bases and J shed 6 bases, with 12 bases lying between them. This CDR3 is 14 amino acids long. CDR3: CASSFGRHGNEQFF. CDR3 sequence (DNA): TGTGCCAGCAGCTTCGGGCGCCATGGCAATGAGCAGTTCTTC.

About this clonotype itself: A read error may produce the germline difference seen at one junction end. V and J are TRBV11-2 and TRBJ2-1, with 8 bases aligning to TRBD2. The length of the CDR3 is 15 residues. From germline, CDR1 is SGHAT and CDR2 FQNNGV. The CDR3 nucleotides read TGTGACAGCAGCTTAGGGCTAGCGGGTTACAATGAGCAGTTCTTC. Residues: CDSSLGLAGYNEQFF.

This clonotype occurred a few times. The chain uses TRBV29-1 and TRBJ2-7; 7 nucleotides agree with TRBD2. Trimming cost V 6 bases and J 5 bases; bases outside gene matches: 13. The CDR3 runs to 14 residues. CDR1 and CDR2 (germline): SQVTM, ANQGSEA. This CDR3 reads CSVVGLVNNHEQYF. CDR3 in DNA: TGCAGCGTAGTCGGACTAGTCAATAACCACGAGCAGTACTTC.

V gene TRBV7-2 combines with J gene TRBJ2-1; D call uncertain. There are 14 residues in the CDR3. The germline V gene has CDR1 SGHTA and CDR2 FQGNSA. The V end was cut by 5 bases, the J end by 13 bases, with 21 bases between. CDR3 protein: CASSPIPRQETQFF. The CDR3 nucleotides read TGTGCCAGCAGCCCGATCCCTCGACAAGAGACCCAGTTCTTC. Full variable domain (remainder filled in from reference TRBV7-2 and TRBJ2-1): GAGVSQSPSNKVTEKGKDVELRCDPISGHTALYWYRQSLGQGLEFLIYFQGNSAPDKSGLPSDRFSAERTGGSVSTLTIQRTQQEDSAVYLCASSPIPRQETQFFGPGTRLTVL.

This chain joins TRBV20-1 and TRBJ1-1; 10 nucleotides match TRBD1. V gave up 6 bases and J gave up 0 bases; unmatched junction bases: 7. This CDR3 spans 15 amino acids. Germline CDR1 DFQATT, CDR2 SNEGSKA (reference sequence). The CDR3 DNA follows: TGCAGTGCGAGGACAGGGGGTGGGATGAACACTGAAGCTTTCTTT. Encoded protein: CSARTGGGMNTEAFF.

This clonotype turned up a few times. The V call is TRBV12-3 or TRBV12-4, the J call TRBJ1-1, with D perhaps matching TRBD1 (5 bases). CDR3 size: 12 residues. The V gene lost 8 bases and the J gene lost 2 bases, with 9 bases spanning the gap. The CDR3 DNA sequence: TGTGCCAGCGGGACGGATAACACTGAAGCTTTCTTT. Translated, it gives CASGTDNTEAFF.

The chain is built from TRBV6-5 and TRBJ2-5; D gene ambiguous. Per germline, CDR1 MNHEY and CDR2 SVGAGI. The CDR3 is made up of 13 amino acids. V lost 2 bases and J 5 bases, leaving 9 bases between the germline ends. This CDR3 reads CASSYEARETQYF. CDR3 nucleotides: TGTGCCAGCAGTTACGAGGCACGGGAGACCCAGTACTTC.

The chain joins TRBV20-1 to TRBJ2-1, with D possibly called TRBD1 or TRBD2 (5 bases each). TRBJ2-7 matches the DNA end more closely, so the J call is doubtful. This CDR3 is 16 amino acids long. The germline gives CDR1 DFQATT, CDR2 SNEGSKA (reference sequence). The CDR3 DNA sequence: TGCAGTGCTGGCCCGGGACCGCCGAGCTCCTACAATGAGCAGTACTTC. Amino acids: CSAGPGPPSSYNEQYF.

The chain is built from TRBV5-1 and TRBJ1-4, with D uncertain. V lost 3 bases and J 0 bases, leaving 9 bases between the germline ends. Germline CDR1 is SGHRS and CDR2 is YFSETQ. CDR3 size: 15 residues. In DNA, the CDR3 is TGCGCCAGCAGCTGGGCGGCCTCAACTAATGAAAAACTGTTTTTT. The encoded protein is CASSWAASTNEKLFF.

The V and J genes are TRBV20-1 and TRBJ2-7; TRBD2 might be the D (6 bases). CDR1 is DFQATT and CDR2 is SNEGSKA in the germline V gene (reference sequence). The CDR3 is 13 residues long. Trimming pared 5 bases from V and 0 bases from J, leaving 11 bases between. DNA for the CDR3: TGCAGTGCTTTATTAGCGGCCTCCTACGAGCAGTACTTC. Protein product: CSALLAASYEQYF.

This clonotype showed up just a few times. The rearrangement joins TRBV20-1 to TRBJ2-3, with D maybe TRBD2 (6 bases). CDR3 length: 15 amino acids. Trimming stripped 2 bases from V and 3 bases from J, with 15 bases between. The germline V gene has CDR1 DFQATT and CDR2 SNEGSKA (reference sequence). CDR3 nucleotides: TGCAGTGCTAGAATTCGGGAGATTTCGACAGATACGCAGTATTTT. This sequence encodes CSARIREISTDTQYF.

The chain couples TRBV4-3 to TRBJ2-3; D ambiguous. Germline V gene lookup returns CDR1 LGHNA and CDR2 YSLEER. This CDR3 is 16 amino acids long. With 1 base removed from V and 4 bases from J, the gap between germline ends came to 15 bases. The DNA of the CDR3 is TGCGCCAGCAGCCAAGGGAGCAGTGTATACGCAGATACGCAGTATTTT. Its translation is CASSQGSSVYADTQYF.

This clonotype was counted only a few times. The V and J genes are TRBV6-4 and TRBJ2-2; TRBD2 agrees at 12 bases. V lost 4 bases to trimming and J lost 3 bases; unmatched junction nucleotides: 0. The CDR3 runs to 15 residues. CDR1 MRHNA and CDR2 SNTAGT come from the germline V gene. CDR3 residues: CASSGLAGDTGELFF. For the CDR3, the DNA is TGTGCCAGCAGTGGACTAGCGGGGGACACCGGGGAGCTGTTTTTT.

In this sample, this clonotype turned up a few times. The rearrangement links TRBV7-2 to TRBJ2-7, with D unresolved. Germline V gene sequence: CDR1 SGHTA, CDR2 FQGNSA. The CDR3 loop spans 14 amino acids. The V end lost 4 bases, the J end lost 7 bases, and 17 bases lay between the germline ends. The CDR3 spells CASSSGVAAWEQYF. Here the CDR3 DNA reads TGTGCCAGCAGCTCCGGAGTTGCAGCTTGGGAGCAGTACTTC.

About this clonotype: The junction differs from germline at one of its ends, possibly a read error. The rearrangement joins TRBV6-5 to TRBJ2-5, with 7 bases identical to TRBD1. Germline V gene data show CDR1 as MNHEY and CDR2 as SVGAGI. The CDR3 sequence is 16 residues long. The chain's CDR3 is CASSYSGTATQEAQYF. CDR3 in DNA: TGTGCCAGCAGTTACTCGGGGACAGCGACTCAAGAGGCCCAGTACTTC.

This clonotype was seen more than once but under ten times. The V call is TRBV2, the J call TRBJ2-1; D is ambiguous. The CDR3 covers 13 residues. The V gene lost 4 bases and the J gene lost 5 bases, with 9 bases spanning the gap. Germline values: CDR1 SNHLY, CDR2 FYNNEI. Here the CDR3 DNA reads TGTGCCAGCAGTGTTGGTAGCCACAATGAGCAGTTCTTC. It is translated as CASSVGSHNEQFF.